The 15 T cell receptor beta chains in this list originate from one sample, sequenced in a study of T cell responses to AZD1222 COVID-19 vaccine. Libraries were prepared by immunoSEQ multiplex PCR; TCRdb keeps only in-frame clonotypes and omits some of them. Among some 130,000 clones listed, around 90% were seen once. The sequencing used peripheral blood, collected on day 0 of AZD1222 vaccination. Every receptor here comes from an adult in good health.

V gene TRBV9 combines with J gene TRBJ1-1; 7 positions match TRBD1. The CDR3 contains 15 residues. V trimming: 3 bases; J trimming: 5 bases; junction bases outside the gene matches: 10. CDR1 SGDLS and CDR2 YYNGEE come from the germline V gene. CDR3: CASSAPQGFGTEAFF. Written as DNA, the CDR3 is TGTGCCAGCAGCGCGCCACAGGGGTTTGGGACTGAAGCTTTCTTT.

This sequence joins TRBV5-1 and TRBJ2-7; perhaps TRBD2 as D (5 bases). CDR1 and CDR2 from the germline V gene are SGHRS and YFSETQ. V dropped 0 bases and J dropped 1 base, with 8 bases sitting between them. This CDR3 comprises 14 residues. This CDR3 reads CASSLAEGSYEQYF. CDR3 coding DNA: TGCGCCAGCAGCTTGGCCGAGGGTTCCTACGAGCAGTACTTC.

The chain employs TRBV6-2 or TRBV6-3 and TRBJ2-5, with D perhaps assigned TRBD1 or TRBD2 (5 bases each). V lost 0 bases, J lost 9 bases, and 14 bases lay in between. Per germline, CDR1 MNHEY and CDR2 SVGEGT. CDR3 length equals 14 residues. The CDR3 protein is CASSYSDLRGAQYF. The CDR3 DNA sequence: TGTGCCAGCAGTTACTCGGACTTGAGAGGGGCCCAGTACTTC.

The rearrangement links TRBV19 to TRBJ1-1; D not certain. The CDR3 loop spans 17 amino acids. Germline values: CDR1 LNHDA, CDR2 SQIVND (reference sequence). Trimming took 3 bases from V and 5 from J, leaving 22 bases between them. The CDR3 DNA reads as TGTGCCAGTAGTATCGGAGGTTCCATAGTCTTGGGGACTGAAGCTTTCTTT. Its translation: CASSIGGSIVLGTEAFF.

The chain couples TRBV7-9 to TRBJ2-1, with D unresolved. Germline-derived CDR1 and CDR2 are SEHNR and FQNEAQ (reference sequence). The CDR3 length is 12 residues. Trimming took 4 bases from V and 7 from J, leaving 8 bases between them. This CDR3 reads CASSSAVNEQFF. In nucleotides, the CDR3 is TGTGCCAGCAGCTCCGCAGTGAATGAGCAGTTCTTC.

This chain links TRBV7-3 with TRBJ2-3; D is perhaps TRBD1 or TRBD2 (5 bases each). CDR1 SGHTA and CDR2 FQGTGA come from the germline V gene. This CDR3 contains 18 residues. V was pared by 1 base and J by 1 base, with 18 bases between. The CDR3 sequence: CASSLILRDADRTDTQYF. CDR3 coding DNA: TGTGCCAGCAGCTTAATTCTAAGGGACGCGGACCGCACAGATACGCAGTATTTT.

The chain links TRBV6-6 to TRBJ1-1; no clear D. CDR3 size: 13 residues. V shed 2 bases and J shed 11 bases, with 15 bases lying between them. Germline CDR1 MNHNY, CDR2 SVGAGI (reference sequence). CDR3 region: CASSYDGEGWAFF. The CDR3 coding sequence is TGTGCCAGCAGTTACGATGGGGAGGGTTGGGCTTTCTTT.

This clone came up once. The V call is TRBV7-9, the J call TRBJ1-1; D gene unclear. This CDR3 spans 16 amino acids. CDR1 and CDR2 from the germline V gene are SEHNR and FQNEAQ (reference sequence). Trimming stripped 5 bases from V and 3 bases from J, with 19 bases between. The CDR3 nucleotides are TGTGCCAGCAGCCCTAGGTCGGAGACCTGGGACACTGAAGCTTTCTTT. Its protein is CASSPRSETWDTEAFF.

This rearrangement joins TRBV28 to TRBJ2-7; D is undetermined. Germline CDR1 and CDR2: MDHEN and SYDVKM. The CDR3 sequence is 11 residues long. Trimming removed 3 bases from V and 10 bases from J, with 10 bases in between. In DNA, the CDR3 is TGTGCCAGCAGTTTCCCTCCGGGCCAGTACTTC. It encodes CASSFPPGQYF.

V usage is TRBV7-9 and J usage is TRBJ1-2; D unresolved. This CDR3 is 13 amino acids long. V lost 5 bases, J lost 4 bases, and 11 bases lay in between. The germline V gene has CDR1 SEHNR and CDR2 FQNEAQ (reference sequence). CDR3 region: CASSTDQAYGYTF. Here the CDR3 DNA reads TGTGCCAGCAGCACTGACCAGGCCTATGGCTACACCTTC.

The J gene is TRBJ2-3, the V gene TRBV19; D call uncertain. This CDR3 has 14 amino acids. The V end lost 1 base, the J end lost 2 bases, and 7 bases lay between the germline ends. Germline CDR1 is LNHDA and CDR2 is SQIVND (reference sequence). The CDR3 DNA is TGTGCCAGTAGTATAGGTCTGCTCACAGATACGCAGTATTTT. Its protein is CASSIGLLTDTQYF.

The CDR3 DNA is TGTGCCACCAGGGACGAGCGAAACACCGGGGAGCTGTTTTTT. As protein: CATRDERNTGELFF. This sequence joins TRBV24-1 and TRBJ2-2; D gene unclear. The CDR3 has 14 amino acids. Germline V lookup: CDR1 KGHDR, CDR2 SFDVKD. V shed 7 bases and J shed 2 bases, with 10 bases lying between them.

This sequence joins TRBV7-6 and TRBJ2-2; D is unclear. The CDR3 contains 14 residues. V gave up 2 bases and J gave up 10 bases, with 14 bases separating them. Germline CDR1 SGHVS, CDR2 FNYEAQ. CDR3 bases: TGTGCCAGCAGCTTAACCCCATCTTCCGAGGAGCTGTTTTTT. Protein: CASSLTPSSEELFF.

CDR3 coding DNA: TGTGCCAGGCAGGGGGGGGATGGCTACACCTTC. Amino acids: CARQGGDGYTF. The chain links TRBV2 to TRBJ1-2; 7 bases fit TRBD1. The germline V gene has CDR1 SNHLY and CDR2 FYNNEI. V shed 9 bases and J 6 bases; nucleotides not matched to a gene: 4. The CDR3 loop spans 11 amino acids.

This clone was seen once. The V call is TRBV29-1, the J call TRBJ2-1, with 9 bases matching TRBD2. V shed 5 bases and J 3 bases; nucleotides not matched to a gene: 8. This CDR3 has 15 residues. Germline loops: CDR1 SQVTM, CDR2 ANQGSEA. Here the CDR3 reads CSVSRLAEYYNEQFF. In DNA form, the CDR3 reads TGCAGCGTTTCCAGACTAGCGGAATACTACAATGAGCAGTTCTTC.